This section outlines one T cell receptor beta chain sequence together with its context. The antigen this receptor binds is unknown. Base quality data are lacking; no much larger clone is found one base away. The source of the sample is a study of blood T cell repertoires in COVID-19 (dated by TCRdb to about 2020). Concerning the study at large: Samples from collaborators originated in the United States, Italy and Spain and spanned both the acute and convalescent phases of COVID-19. Where available, HLA class I and class II types were taken from metadata supplied by the sample provider and were not determined by assay-based typing. Samples were obtained from the ongoing ImmuneRACE study (first 160 participants) and from about 1,300 subjects provided by 6 global collaborators. The repertoires were released in a freely available public database intended as a resource for research on the immune response to SARS-CoV-2. Sample metadata almost always included a de-identified subject ID, COVID-19 status, age in years and sex. The material from the prospective study consisted of cDNA or gDNA derived from T cells, B-cell-depleted T cells, or PBMCs. Deeply sampled blood TCRbeta repertoires from subjects exposed to, actively infected with, or recovered from COVID-19 were included in the dataset. Overall study outcomes, separate from this receptor: The quantity of clinical and demographic metadata differed by source and by participant and was supplied without curation.

The CDR3 runs 14 amino acids, cysteine and phenylalanine included. Only the CDR3 part of the read is kept: 42 bases, read in frame from the first base. V and J are truncated by 0 bases and 4 bases respectively, leaving an intervening sequence of 11 bases. Sequences SGHDT (CDR1) and YYEEEE (CDR2) are obtained from the germline V gene. Collaborating institutions collected whole blood in K2EDTA tubes following their own protocols. For TCRbeta analysis, collaborators shipped samples in one of three forms: frozen whole blood, isolated PBMCs, or DNA extracted from either of those sample types. The immunoSEQ Assay, a bias-controlled multiplex PCR, was used to amplify TCRbeta CDR3 regions from genomic DNA. On the authors' methods: The number of nucleated cells in each sample was estimated by amplification of reference gene primers within the assay. To quantify the absolute abundance of each unique TCRbeta CDR3 rearrangement, sequence reads were collapsed and filtered. For each sample, productive Simpson clonality was calculated as the square root of Simpson's diversity index over productive rearrangements. TCRdb took this table from immuneACCESS and kept in-frame rearrangements with V and J called. Such tables lack part of the clones; where checked against another copy, unresolved V genes explain under half of the gap, and the rest is unexplained. For V, J and clone size, that table is used; D and trimming come from the DNA. The sample table records roughly 80,000 clones; 90% of these occur just once. Of the sample, about 1.7% falls within the top ten clones.

Sequenced material: peripheral blood. The TCR sequence derives from a man aged 60 to 75 with acute or convalescent COVID-19. The rearranged chain carries TRBV5-6 and TRBJ2-7; TRBD2 could be the D gene, as 5 bases match. Here is the DNA: TGTGCCAGCAGCTTGGTGGGAGTAAGGTACGAGCAGTACTTC. The encoded protein is CASSLVGVRYEQYF.